The clone carrying this T cell receptor (beta chain) has just a few counts. This entry belongs to a study of blood T cell repertoires in COVID-19. Study in general: Samples representing acute and convalescent COVID-19 were sourced from the United States, Italy and Spain.

After removal of 0 bases from V and 7 bases from J, the junction contained 7 bases not matched to a gene. Per the germline V gene, CDR1 is SGDLS and CDR2 is YYNGEE. This CDR3 spans 15 amino acids. This table comes from immunoSEQ multiplex PCR, and its TCRdb copy is limited to in-frame clones, with some not included. Of fewer than 150,000 clones in the sample, roughly 86% were seen once. The chain joins TRBV9 to TRBJ1-2; 9 bases are a match to TRBD1. The sequence was collected from a man aged 45 to 65 with active or convalescent COVID-19. Sequencing was performed on peripheral blood. The CDR3 region has the DNA TGTGCCAGCAGCGTAGGGGGGGACAGGGTCGCTGGCTACACCTTC. This codes for CASSVGGDRVAGYTF.